This T cell receptor beta chain was recovered during a study of persistence of HIV-infected CD4 T cells. The immunoSEQ assay was version 4, run in survey mode. The method was immunoSEQ multiplex PCR; TCRdb's version includes in-frame clones alone and lacks a portion of them. The sample includes roughly 32,000 clones, about four fifths seen only once; the top ten take 0.7% to 0.95%. The stimulus was lysate of CMV-infected fibroblasts, 10 ug/mL. Sorted nonresponding memory CD4+ T cells were CD40L-negative, CD69-negative, CD45RO-high. A remark on this clone: Its antigen is as yet unknown. At one of its ends the junction is not consistent with the germline gene, which may arise from a read error.

This CDR3 has 17 amino acids. Germline CDR1 reads KGHSH; CDR2 reads LQKENI. The receptor's source is an adult man with HIV who was CMV-seropositive. The starting material was CD4+ T cells sorted from PBMCs after roughly 20-hour stimulation, obtained from a patient who received antiretroviral therapy. The chain is built from TRBV18 and TRBJ1-5; the match to TRBD1 covers 8 bases. The CDR3: CASSPLSATGGNQPQHF. In nucleotides, the CDR3 is TGTGCCAGCTCCCCACTAAGCGCGACAGGGGGCAATCAGCCCCAGCATTTT.